The clone carrying this TCR beta chain showed up just a few times. Its antigen remains unidentified. The entry originates in a study of blood T cells in healthy people across ages. Study-level findings and limits: It was not possible, with unsorted PBMCs, to conclusively compare naive and antigen-experienced cells.

The use of a sample-barcoded 5' primer and a J-beta primer mix characterized a second PCR of roughly 6 to 11 cycles. TCRdb recomputed calls from the 5' RACE reads with MiXCR, one row per CDR3 protein. The repertoire has around 820,000 distinct CDR3 sequences, 25% of them found once; the top ten carry approximately 4%. Germline V gene data show CDR1 as MNHEY and CDR2 as SMNVEV (reference sequence). The CDR3 consists of 13 residues. Between the trimmed V and J ends, which lost 4 bases and 5 bases, there was a span of 11 bases. The draw of peripheral blood yielded approximately 10 milliliters from each donor. The same sample was also used in a study of T cells of mothers and their children.

The sequencing sample was made of blood. This sequence originates from a boy aged 5-17 years in good health. The V call is TRBV27, the J call TRBJ2-5; D ambiguous. This chain's CDR3 is CASSSQYEETQYF. CDR3 coding DNA: TGTGCCAGCAGTTCGCAGTATGAGGAGACCCAGTACTTC.